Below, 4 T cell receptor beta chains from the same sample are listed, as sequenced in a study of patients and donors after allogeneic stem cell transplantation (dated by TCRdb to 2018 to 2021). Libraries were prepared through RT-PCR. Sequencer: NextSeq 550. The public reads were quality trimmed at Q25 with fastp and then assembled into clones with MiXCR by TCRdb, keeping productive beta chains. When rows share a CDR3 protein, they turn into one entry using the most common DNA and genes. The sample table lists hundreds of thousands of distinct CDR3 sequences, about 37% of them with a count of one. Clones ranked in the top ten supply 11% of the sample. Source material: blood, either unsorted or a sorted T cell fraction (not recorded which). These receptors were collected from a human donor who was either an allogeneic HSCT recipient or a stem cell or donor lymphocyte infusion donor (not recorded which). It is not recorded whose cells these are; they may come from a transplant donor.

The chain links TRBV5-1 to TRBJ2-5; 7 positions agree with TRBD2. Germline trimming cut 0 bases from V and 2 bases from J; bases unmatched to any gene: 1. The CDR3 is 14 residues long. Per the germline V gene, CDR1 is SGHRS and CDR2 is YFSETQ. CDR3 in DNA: TGCGCCAGCAGCTTGGTGCGGGGGCAAGAGACCCAGTACTTC. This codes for CASSLVRGQETQYF.

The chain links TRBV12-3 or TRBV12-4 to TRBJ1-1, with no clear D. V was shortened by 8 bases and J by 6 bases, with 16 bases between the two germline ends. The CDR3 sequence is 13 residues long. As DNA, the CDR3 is TGTGCCAGCTCTAGTCCCGAACAGCCTGAAGCTTTCTTT. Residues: CASSSPEQPEAFF.

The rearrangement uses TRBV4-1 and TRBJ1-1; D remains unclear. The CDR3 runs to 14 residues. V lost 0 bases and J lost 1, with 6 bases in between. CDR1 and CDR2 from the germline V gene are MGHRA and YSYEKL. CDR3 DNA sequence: TGCGCCAGCAGCCAAGATCCGGAGAACACTGAAGCTTTCTTT. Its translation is CASSQDPENTEAFF.

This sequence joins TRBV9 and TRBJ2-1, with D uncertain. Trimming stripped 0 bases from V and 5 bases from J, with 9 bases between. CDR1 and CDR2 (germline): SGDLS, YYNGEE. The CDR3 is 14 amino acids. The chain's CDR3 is CASSVAAENNEQFF. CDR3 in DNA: TGTGCCAGCAGCGTAGCGGCGGAGAACAATGAGCAGTTCTTC.